Presented here are 16 T cell receptor beta chains from one specimen sequenced in a study of T cell repertoires in cytomegalovirus infection. One entry per CDR3 protein results from TCRdb running MiXCR on the reads. This sample has about 830,000 distinct CDR3 sequences, with 30% to 35% found just once. Their antigens remain unidentified. This material consisted of cultured CD8+ T cells from PBMCs, taken from culture after CMV antigen stimulation. The origin of the receptors is a human donor in good health (CMV status not recorded). Some clones in this sample may be carry-over from other donors' samples.

The rearrangement joins TRBV7-2 to TRBJ1-6; TRBD1 agrees at 7 bases. V dropped 5 bases and J dropped 7; count of bases not matched to a gene: 5. The germline CDR1 and CDR2 sequences are SGHTA and FQGNSA. The CDR3 has 14 residues. CDR3 in DNA: TGTGCCAGCAGCAACGAGGACAGGAATTCACCCCTCCACTTT. Protein product: CASSNEDRNSPLHF.

This clonotype has a handful of counts. The V call is TRBV7-2, the J call TRBJ2-2, with 10 bases fitting TRBD1. There are 16 residues in the CDR3. The junction had 6 bases not matched to a gene; V was cut back by 4 bases and J by 4 bases. CDR1 is SGHTA and CDR2 is FQGNSA in the germline V gene. CDR3: CASSSTDRGRTGELFF. CDR3 coding DNA: TGTGCCAGCAGCTCCACAGACAGGGGGCGCACCGGGGAGCTGTTTTTT.

The table lists this clonotype with a few counts. This chain joins TRBV4-2 and TRBJ1-2; D remains unclear. V gave up 2 bases and J gave up 6 bases, with 16 bases separating them. The CDR3 loop spans 15 amino acids. Per germline, CDR1 LGHNA and CDR2 YNFKEQ. CDR3 amino acids: CASSQRRSGSNGYTF. CDR3 in DNA: TGTGCCAGCAGCCAAAGGAGGTCCGGCTCAAATGGCTACACCTTC.

V usage is TRBV7-8 and J usage is TRBJ1-5; no reliable D call. This CDR3 has 14 amino acids. Germline V gene data show CDR1 as SGHVS and CDR2 as FQNEAQ. Trimming left V 4 bases short and J 10 bases short, with 17 bases between. The CDR3 spells CASSSSRAQNPQHF. In nucleotides, the CDR3 is TGTGCCAGCAGCTCCTCGAGGGCGCAAAATCCCCAGCATTTT.

The chain has TRBV5-6 and TRBJ2-5; D perhaps matches TRBD2 (5 bases). The germline gives CDR1 SGHDT, CDR2 YYEEEE. The germline V and J ends were trimmed by 0 bases and 7 bases, with 10 bases remaining between them. The CDR3 loop spans 13 amino acids. Here the CDR3 reads CASSLGSAGTQYF. Written as DNA, the CDR3 is TGTGCCAGCAGCTTGGGCTCCGCGGGGACCCAGTACTTC.

V usage is TRBV6-6 and J usage is TRBJ2-3; the D gene is possibly TRBD2 (6 bases). Looked up from germline, CDR1 is MNHNY and CDR2 is SVGAGI (reference sequence). The CDR3 is 12 residues long. The germline V and J ends were trimmed by 7 bases and 7 bases, with 12 bases remaining between them. The CDR3 nucleotides are TGTGCCAGCACCTCCCGGGGGAATACGCAGTATTTT. This translates into CASTSRGNTQYF.

The J gene is TRBJ1-2, the V gene TRBV5-1; the D gene is possibly TRBD1 (5 bases). This CDR3 has 17 residues. The germline gives CDR1 SGHRS, CDR2 YFSETQ. Trimming shortened V by 4 bases and J by 7 bases, and 26 bases separated the two germline ends. The CDR3, as DNA: TGCGCCAGCAGCGAGACCAGGGTCCCCACGTGGAATACTGGCTACACCTTC. It encodes CASSETRVPTWNTGYTF.

The chain joins TRBV6-2 or TRBV6-3 to TRBJ1-5, with D hard to call. CDR3 size: 15 residues. The V end was cut by 6 bases, the J end by 0 bases, with 12 bases between. Germline lookup yields CDR1 MNHEY and CDR2 SVGEGT. This chain's CDR3 is CASRREENSNQPQHF. CDR3 in DNA: TGTGCCAGCAGGAGGGAAGAGAATAGCAATCAGCCCCAGCATTTT.

A few counts support this clonotype. This chain uses TRBV7-8 with TRBJ2-3; D possibly corresponds to TRBD2 (6 bases). CDR1 SGHVS and CDR2 FQNEAQ come from the germline V gene. The CDR3 totals 17 residues. Trimming removed 0 bases at V and 1 base at J, with 14 bases between. The CDR3 loop reads CASSLAGGRIGTDTQYF. As DNA, the CDR3 is TGTGCCAGCAGCTTAGCGGGGGGACGTATAGGCACAGATACGCAGTATTTT.

To note about this clonotype: One junction end does not reproduce the germline sequence, and a read error may be involved. This chain links TRBV7-6 with TRBJ1-3; D unclear. Germline loops: CDR1 SGHVS, CDR2 FNYEAQ. This CDR3 contains 19 residues. In nucleotides, the CDR3 is TGTGTCAGCAGCCCAGCCGTTACAGTGACCCATAGAACGGGAAACACCATATATTTT. This gives the protein CVSSPAVTVTHRTGNTIYF.

The chain joins TRBV28 to TRBJ1-4; D is ambiguous. V lost 2 bases and J 0 bases, leaving 4 bases between the germline ends. This CDR3 is built from 14 residues. The germline CDR1 and CDR2 sequences are MDHEN and SYDVKM. CDR3: CASSLPTTNEKLFF. As DNA, the CDR3 is TGTGCCAGCAGTTTACCCACAACTAATGAAAAACTGTTTTTT.

This clonotype was found many times. V usage is TRBV7-6 and J usage is TRBJ1-1; a weak D match, TRBD1 (5 bases). CDR3 size: 14 residues. With 2 bases removed from V and 1 base from J, the gap between germline ends came to 8 bases. CDR1 SGHVS and CDR2 FNYEAQ come from the germline V gene. The chain's CDR3 is CASSLIQGNTEAFF. The CDR3 nucleotides are TGTGCCAGCAGCTTAATCCAGGGGAACACTGAAGCTTTCTTT.

About this clonotype itself: An end of the junction differs from the germline gene, which may be a read error. J is TRBJ2-3 and V is TRBV24-1; no definite D call. Germline lookup yields CDR1 KGHDR and CDR2 SFDVKD. The CDR3 length is 16 residues. CDR3 region: CAISDPFLQQADTQYF. The CDR3 DNA follows: TGTGCCATCAGTGATCCATTCCTACAGCAGGCAGATACGCAGTATTTT.

Ten or more counts support this clonotype. The chain couples TRBV7-2 to TRBJ2-5; D is perhaps TRBD2 (6 bases). The CDR3 contains 15 residues. Germline loops: CDR1 SGHTA, CDR2 FQGNSA. V lost 4 bases and J 4 bases, leaving 16 bases between the germline ends. The CDR3 DNA reads TGTGCCAGCAGCTGGGGGGTTGGTCTAGGAGAGACCCAGTACTTC. Its translation is CASSWGVGLGETQYF.

The chain is built from TRBV11-2 and TRBJ2-5; a possible D gene is TRBD2 (6 bases). Germline values: CDR1 SGHAT, CDR2 FQNNGV. This CDR3 has 14 amino acids. V lost 3 bases and J lost 1, with 9 bases in between. CDR3 sequence (DNA): TGTGCCAGCAGCTTGTGGAGGGCCCAAGAGACCCAGTACTTC. Translating it yields CASSLWRAQETQYF.

This clonotype was counted at least ten times. This sequence joins TRBV7-3 and TRBJ2-5, with TRBD1 identical over 7 bases. The germline gives CDR1 SGHTA, CDR2 FQGTGA. The CDR3 has 14 residues. V gave up 1 base and J gave up 5 bases; unmatched junction bases: 4. CDR3 DNA sequence: TGTGCCAGCAGCTTAATAGGGGGCCGTGAGACCCAGTACTTC. Its translation is CASSLIGGRETQYF. The entire variable domain, with the rest obtained from reference TRBV7-3 and TRBJ2-5, is as follows: GAGVSQTPSNKVTEKGKYVELRCDPISGHTALYWYRQSLGQGPEFLIYFQGTGAADDSGLPNDRFFAVRPEGSVSTLKIQRTERGDSAVYLCASSLIGGRETQYFGPGTRLLVL.